A single sample is the source of the 6 T cell receptor beta chains below, sequenced in a study of T cell repertoires in cytomegalovirus infection. Via MiXCR, TCRdb re-called the reads, giving one row per CDR3 protein. The table shows about 680,000 distinct CDR3 sequences, with more than 20% occurring only once. The sequencing input was CD8+ T cells from PBMCs. The receptors come from a human donor in good health (CMV status not recorded). Some clones in this sample may be carry-over from other donors' samples.

This clonotype was found many times. The chain links TRBV10-3 to TRBJ2-5; D not certain. The CDR3 covers 13 residues. The V end was cut by 10 bases, the J end by 1 base, with 13 bases between. Germline-derived CDR1 and CDR2 are ENHRY and SYGVKD. CDR3 DNA sequence: TGTGCCAACGCCCAGACACCCCAAGAGACCCAGTACTTC. Its protein product is CANAQTPQETQYF.

This chain joins TRBV29-1 and TRBJ2-3; D unresolved. With 6 bases removed from V and 4 bases from J, the gap between germline ends came to 11 bases. The germline gives CDR1 SQVTM, CDR2 ANQGSEA. This CDR3 is built from 12 residues. The DNA of the CDR3 is TGCAGCGTCCCAACGGCATCAGATACGCAGTATTTT. Translation: CSVPTASDTQYF.

This clonotype was recorded at least ten times. The chain joins TRBV6-2 or TRBV6-3 to TRBJ2-7; TRBD2 aligns across 12 bases. This CDR3 is 19 amino acids long. CDR1 and CDR2 (germline): MNHEY, SVGEGT. V dropped 2 bases and J dropped 3; count of bases not matched to a gene: 14. CDR3 sequence (DNA): TGTGCCAGCAGTTACGGCGCGTCTAGCGGGGGGGCCACTCTCTACGAGCAGTACTTC. Its translation: CASSYGASSGGATLYEQYF.

The V and J genes are TRBV2 and TRBJ2-5, with 8 nucleotides matching TRBD1. The CDR3 totals 15 residues. Germline CDR1 is SNHLY and CDR2 is FYNNEI. J gave up 1 base and V 4 bases, and 5 bases lay outside the gene matches. CDR3 sequence: CASSGGQGLQETQYF. The CDR3, as DNA: TGTGCCAGCAGTGGAGGACAGGGACTCCAAGAGACCCAGTACTTC.

The rearrangement links TRBV7-9 to TRBJ2-7, with D tentatively TRBD1 (7 bases). Germline V gives CDR1 SEHNR, CDR2 FQNEAQ (reference sequence). The CDR3 runs to 15 residues. Deletions cut 1 base from V and 6 bases from J, with 16 bases between. CDR3 in amino acids: CASSLEWRGLREQYF. Written as DNA, the CDR3 is TGTGCCAGCAGCTTAGAGTGGAGGGGGCTACGCGAGCAGTACTTC. Together with reference TRBV7-9 and TRBJ2-7, the CDR3 gives the full variable domain: DTGVSQNPRHKITKRGQNVTFRCDPISEHNRLYWYRQTLGQGPEFLTYFQNEAQLEKSRLLSDRFSAERPKGSFSTLEIQRTEQGDSAMYLCASSLEWRGLREQYFGPGTRLTVT.

Ten or more counts support this clonotype. The chain uses TRBV25-1 and TRBJ1-4, with D possibly TRBD1 on 6 matching bases. The V gene lost 4 bases and the J gene lost 8 bases, with 14 bases spanning the gap. Germline assignment: CDR1 MGHDK and CDR2 SYGVNS. The CDR3 runs 14 residues. This chain's CDR3 is CASSAQGGKEKLFF. The CDR3, as DNA: TGTGCCAGCAGTGCACAGGGTGGTAAGGAAAAACTGTTTTTT.